A selection of T cell receptor beta chains follows, all from one sample in a study of T cell responses to AZD1222 COVID-19 vaccine. Using immunoSEQ multiplex PCR, the repertoire was profiled, and TCRdb retains in-frame clones only, with some absent. Here the sample spans 150,000 or so clones, 91% being singletons. The sequencing here drew on peripheral blood, taken on day 0 of AZD1222 vaccination. The origin of the receptors is an adult in good health. The CDR3 runs from the conserved cysteine through the conserved F or W. The order of the fields is V gene, CDR3 protein.

v_call: TRBV27
cdr3_aa: CASNGGVEQYF

v_call: TRBV6-5
cdr3_aa: CASGQGTYGYTF

v_call: TRBV12-5
cdr3_aa: CASGLSPITEAFF

v_call: TRBV11-2
cdr3_aa: CASSFGQPYSNQPQHF

v_call: TRBV27
cdr3_aa: CASRGLATEAFF

v_call: TRBV18
cdr3_aa: CASSPRDTEKLFF

v_call: TRBV3-1/TRBV3-2
cdr3_aa: CASRAIRSGYNEQFF

v_call: TRBV19
cdr3_aa: CASSAFSYEQYF

v_call: TRBV7-6
cdr3_aa: CASSLASGYPTGELFF

v_call: TRBV3-1/TRBV3-2
cdr3_aa: CASSQATSNPAYEQYF

v_call: TRBV28
cdr3_aa: CASTIIGGWTEAFF

v_call: TRBV19
cdr3_aa: CASSIRQGLEAFF

v_call: TRBV7-3
cdr3_aa: CASSFSGRKFF

v_call: TRBV7-9
cdr3_aa: CASSIMGMNTEAFF

v_call: TRBV12-5
cdr3_aa: CASGLRLAGAPYEQYF

v_call: TRBV19
cdr3_aa: CASTVQGAGNTIYF

v_call: TRBV6-5
cdr3_aa: CASRTTDTQYF

v_call: TRBV5-1
cdr3_aa: CASRGEGFSREKLFF

v_call: TRBV9
cdr3_aa: CASSVESGVEGPNYGYTF

v_call: TRBV18
cdr3_aa: CASSLTGTGGVRADQPQHF

v_call: TRBV6-1
cdr3_aa: CASSEAPFLGGGSPLHF

v_call: TRBV9
cdr3_aa: CASSAGDGAYEQYF

v_call: TRBV27
cdr3_aa: CASSLSPFPTDGELFF

v_call: TRBV14
cdr3_aa: CASSRTSSYNEQFF

v_call: TRBV5-4
cdr3_aa: CASSKGPMNTEAFF

v_call: TRBV4-2
cdr3_aa: CASSPRSNTEAFF

v_call: TRBV19
cdr3_aa: CASSITGQSGETQYF

v_call: TRBV27
cdr3_aa: CASPLVIVDGGLFNQDTEAFF

v_call: TRBV5-1
cdr3_aa: CASSWGPVESYEQYF

v_call: TRBV7-2
cdr3_aa: CASSLNSPTEAFF

v_call: TRBV7-9
cdr3_aa: CASSLIPSPYEQYF

v_call: TRBV5-1
cdr3_aa: CASSLESPDLNEQFF

v_call: TRBV19
cdr3_aa: CASSLVGQPQHF

v_call: TRBV19
cdr3_aa: CASSIATPDNEQFF

v_call: TRBV28
cdr3_aa: CASRPGLGFGEQFF

v_call: TRBV5-6
cdr3_aa: CASSRAGGLSTDTQYF

v_call: TRBV13
cdr3_aa: CASSSLAGHQNTEAFF

v_call: TRBV19
cdr3_aa: CASTPGGVNTEAFF

v_call: TRBV7-2
cdr3_aa: CASSFSTVNTEAFF

v_call: TRBV12-3/TRBV12-4
cdr3_aa: CASGQGETQYF

v_call: TRBV6-6
cdr3_aa: CASSYSSQREEYEQYF

v_call: TRBV3-1/TRBV3-2
cdr3_aa: CASSQKRLREAGGYTF

v_call: TRBV5-1
cdr3_aa: CASSLTGASRLEQYF

v_call: TRBV28
cdr3_aa: CASSSLTGINEQYF

v_call: TRBV9
cdr3_aa: CASSVNEGAGYTF

v_call: TRBV3-1/TRBV3-2
cdr3_aa: CASSWGTGELFF

v_call: TRBV6-6
cdr3_aa: CASTKGTGRNEQYF

v_call: TRBV18
cdr3_aa: CASSPGSGNTEAFF

v_call: TRBV15
cdr3_aa: CATSRVDREGYTF

v_call: TRBV29-1
cdr3_aa: CSVGRNEKLFF

v_call: TRBV21-1
cdr3_aa: CASSEPEGRGYTF

v_call: TRBV20-1
cdr3_aa: CSASFSGLTEAFF

v_call: TRBV13
cdr3_aa: CASSPRQSSYNEQFF

v_call: TRBV30
cdr3_aa: CAWSVGGKGDTQYF

v_call: TRBV27
cdr3_aa: CASSLGTAGETQYF

v_call: TRBV6-6
cdr3_aa: CASRSPGGGSPLHF

v_call: TRBV5-4
cdr3_aa: CASSSETGWSMNTEAFF

v_call: TRBV29-1
cdr3_aa: CSVEGNTEAFF

v_call: TRBV5-4
cdr3_aa: CASSVGRVLDTQYF